This entry lists 30 T cell receptor beta chains sequenced from one sample in a study of CD8+ T cells in alopecia areata. Treatment denoted: oral pan-JAK inhibitor, 5-10 mg twice daily. Isolated RNA was reverse transcribed into cDNA used as the sequencing template. Sequenced by immunoSEQ multiplex PCR; TCRdb stores in-frame clones only, minus some. The sample lists approximately 210,000 clones; roughly three fifths were seen once. Sequenced material: CD4+ T cells sorted from blood, taken at week 4, from a patient treated with tofacitinib. The receptors originated from a human donor with alopecia areata.

This clone was observed a handful of times. The V call is TRBV28, the J call TRBJ2-7, with a possible D match to TRBD1 (6 bases). Germline values: CDR1 MDHEN, CDR2 SYDVKM. The ends were cut back, 6 bases at V and 0 bases at J, with 15 bases in the middle. The CDR3 has 15 amino acids. The CDR3 protein is CASRSGTLYSYEQYF. The CDR3 coding sequence is TGTGCCAGCAGATCCGGGACACTTTACTCCTACGAGCAGTACTTC.

This clone was detected only a few times. The rearrangement links TRBV28 to TRBJ1-2; 10 positions match TRBD1. Trimming removed 10 bases from V and 4 bases from J; junction bases left unmatched: 9. The germline V gene encodes CDR1 MDHEN and CDR2 SYDVKM. This CDR3 region has 14 residues. The CDR3 coding sequence is TGTGCCACCCGTGCGACAGGGGGCCTCTATGGCTACACCTTC. Amino acids: CATRATGGLYGYTF.

The rearrangement links TRBV27 to TRBJ1-2, with a possible D match to TRBD1 (5 bases). Per the germline V gene, CDR1 is MNHEY and CDR2 is SMNVEV (reference sequence). CDR3 size: 14 residues. The V end was cut by 4 bases, the J end by 4 bases, with 13 bases between. The CDR3 loop reads CASSYGGVPYGYTF. In DNA, the CDR3 is TGTGCCAGCAGTTACGGGGGGGTCCCCTATGGCTACACCTTC.

V gene TRBV7-2 combines with J gene TRBJ2-7; TRBD2 might be the D (6 bases). The CDR3 extends over 13 amino acids. Trimming took off 1 base at V and 6 bases at J, with 10 bases between the two ends. Germline CDR1 is SGHTA and CDR2 is FQGNSA. CDR3 DNA sequence: TGTGCCAGCAGCTTAGGGGGGGTTTCCGAGCAGTACTTC. This codes for CASSLGGVSEQYF.

The rearrangement joins TRBV5-4 to TRBJ2-3; 9 bases map to TRBD1. Germline V lookup: CDR1 SGHNT, CDR2 YYREEE (reference sequence). The CDR3 is 16 residues long. V gave up 3 bases and J gave up 3 bases; unmatched junction bases: 8. CDR3 region: CASSSKDRGGTDTQYF. Here the CDR3 DNA reads TGTGCCAGCAGCTCGAAGGACAGGGGAGGGACAGATACGCAGTATTTT.

The chain joins TRBV30 to TRBJ1-1; D gene ambiguous. In germline, CDR1 is GTSNPN, CDR2 SVGIG (reference sequence). The CDR3 covers 15 residues. Trimming pared 0 bases from V and 5 bases from J, leaving 16 bases between. CDR3 amino acids: CAWSVSPSGRTEAFF. The CDR3 nucleotides read TGTGCCTGGAGTGTATCCCCTAGCGGTCGGACTGAAGCTTTCTTT.

The J gene is TRBJ1-1, the V gene TRBV30, with D tentatively TRBD1 (5 bases). The CDR3 consists of 13 residues. The V gene lost 1 base and the J gene lost 2 bases, with 8 bases spanning the gap. CDR1 is GTSNPN and CDR2 is SVGIG in the germline V gene (reference sequence). The chain's CDR3 is CAWSGTLNTEAFF. The DNA for the CDR3 is TGTGCCTGGAGTGGGACATTAAACACTGAAGCTTTCTTT.

This clone was observed a single time. The V and J genes are TRBV7-2 and TRBJ1-2; D is undetermined. This CDR3 is 12 amino acids long. Looked up from germline, CDR1 is SGHTA and CDR2 is FQGNSA. Trimming took off 1 base at V and 8 bases at J, with 8 bases between the two ends. In DNA form, the CDR3 reads TGTGCCAGCAGCTTAGAGCGAACAGGCTACACCTTC. Protein sequence: CASSLERTGYTF. The entire variable domain, with the rest obtained from reference TRBV7-2 and TRBJ1-2, is as follows: GAGVSQSPSNKVTEKGKDVELRCDPISGHTALYWYRQSLGQGLEFLIYFQGNSAPDKSGLPSDRFSAERTGGSVSTLTIQRTQQEDSAVYLCASSLERTGYTFGSGTRLTVV.

Only a few counts were recorded for this clone. The chain combines TRBV5-1 with TRBJ1-1, with unresolved D. The germline V and J ends were trimmed by 0 bases and 1 base, with 10 bases remaining between them. Looked up from germline, CDR1 is SGHRS and CDR2 is YFSETQ. The CDR3 has 15 residues. CDR3 sequence: CASSLAANANTEAFF. The DNA for the CDR3 is TGCGCCAGCAGCTTGGCTGCCAATGCGAACACTGAAGCTTTCTTT.

The genes are TRBV4-1 and TRBJ2-3, with D perhaps TRBD2 (6 bases). This CDR3 has 14 amino acids. Trimming took off 3 bases at V and 2 bases at J, with 9 bases between the two ends. Germline CDR1 is MGHRA and CDR2 is YSYEKL. The CDR3: CASSQRDLTDTQYF. The CDR3 bases are TGCGCCAGCAGCCAGCGGGACCTCACAGATACGCAGTATTTT.

This chain joins TRBV7-9 and TRBJ2-1; D unresolved. Germline V lookup: CDR1 SEHNR, CDR2 FQNEAQ (reference sequence). V was clipped by 5 bases and J by 9 bases, with 11 bases between them. The CDR3 loop spans 12 amino acids. For the CDR3, the DNA is TGTGCCAGCAGCCGATTAGCCGTTGAGCAGTTCTTC. Translating gives CASSRLAVEQFF.

A single count supports this clone. V usage is TRBV4-2 and J usage is TRBJ1-2; TRBD1 matches 10 bases. The junction had 11 bases not matched to a gene; V was cut back by 4 bases and J by 6 bases. The germline V gene has CDR1 LGHNA and CDR2 YNFKEQ. CDR3 length: 16 residues. CDR3 protein: CASSLIPMTGGDGYTF. The CDR3 DNA reads as TGTGCCAGCAGCCTCATACCGATGACAGGGGGCGATGGCTACACCTTC.

The rearrangement uses TRBV10-3 and TRBJ2-7, with TRBD1 identical over 10 bases. Germline CDR1 reads ENHRY; CDR2 reads SYGVKD. This CDR3 spans 19 amino acids. After removal of 0 bases from V and 2 bases from J, the junction contained 13 bases not matched to a gene. This chain's CDR3 is CAISESTPRGQGRPYEQYF. In DNA form, the CDR3 reads TGTGCCATCAGTGAGTCGACTCCGCGGGGACAGGGGAGACCCTACGAGCAGTACTTC.

This clone was observed once. The V gene is TRBV9, the J gene TRBJ2-4; TRBD2 aligns across 10 bases. CDR1 and CDR2 from the germline V gene are SGDLS and YYNGEE. The CDR3 has 14 residues. With V trimmed by 2 bases and J by 14 bases, 10 bases remained unmatched. The CDR3 reads CASSVRSGGARKYF. CDR3 DNA: TGTGCCAGCAGCGTCAGAAGCGGGGGGGCCCGTAAGTACTTC.

This chain joins TRBV2 and TRBJ2-1; D perhaps matches TRBD1 (6 bases). Trimming took off 6 bases at V and 5 bases at J, with 17 bases between the two ends. Per germline, CDR1 SNHLY and CDR2 FYNNEI. CDR3 length equals 15 residues. The CDR3 DNA reads as TGTGCCAGCAGAGCAGGGGCGAATCGAAACAATGAGCAGTTCTTC. It specifies CASRAGANRNNEQFF.

This clone was seen more than once but under ten times. The V gene is TRBV9, the J gene TRBJ1-2, with D unresolved. From germline, CDR1 is SGDLS and CDR2 YYNGEE. The CDR3 consists of 16 residues. Trimming shortened V by 0 bases and J by 4 bases, and 16 bases separated the two germline ends. The CDR3: CASSVAYRAAPYGYTF. The CDR3 nucleotides are TGTGCCAGCAGCGTAGCTTACCGGGCGGCCCCCTATGGCTACACCTTC.

The chain couples TRBV29-1 to TRBJ1-6; weak D call: TRBD1 (5 bases). The CDR3 covers 14 residues. Per the germline V gene, CDR1 is SQVTM and CDR2 is ANQGSEA. V shed 5 bases and J shed 5 bases, with 13 bases lying between them. CDR3 sequence: CSVMTETNNSPLHF. The CDR3 coding sequence is TGCAGCGTTATGACAGAAACTAATAATTCACCCCTCCACTTT.

The chain is built from TRBV9 and TRBJ1-1; 7 bases line up with TRBD1. Germline loops: CDR1 SGDLS, CDR2 YYNGEE. V trimming: 2 bases; J trimming: 1 base; junction bases outside the gene matches: 2. The CDR3 covers 14 residues. The CDR3: CASSVGTANTEAFF. In nucleotides, the CDR3 is TGTGCCAGCAGCGTTGGGACAGCGAACACTGAAGCTTTCTTT.

The rearrangement joins TRBV5-1 to TRBJ2-7, with 10 bases lining up with TRBD2. This CDR3 region has 16 residues. V gave up 4 bases and J gave up 3 bases; unmatched junction bases: 10. CDR1 and CDR2 (germline): SGHRS, YFSETQ. The CDR3 reads CASSGTLAGAGYEQYF. In DNA form, the CDR3 reads TGCGCCAGCAGCGGAACTCTAGCGGGGGCGGGCTACGAGCAGTACTTC.

The table lists this clone with a few counts. The chain is built from TRBV28 and TRBJ1-6; no reliable D call. V lost 2 bases, J lost 14 bases, and 7 bases lay in between. Germline lookup yields CDR1 MDHEN and CDR2 SYDVKM. The CDR3 runs 11 residues. The CDR3 is CASSLEGTLHF. CDR3 DNA: TGTGCCAGCAGTTTAGAGGGAACCCTCCACTTT.

This rearrangement joins TRBV15 to TRBJ2-5; TRBD2 agrees at 8 bases. Losses at the gene ends were 1 base for V and 5 bases for J; bases not matched to a gene: 3. This CDR3 is built from 14 residues. CDR1 LNHNV and CDR2 YYDKDF come from the germline V gene (reference sequence). As DNA, the CDR3 is TGTGCCACCAGCAGAGGGGTAGCGGGGGAGACCCAGTACTTC. It codes for CATSRGVAGETQYF.

The chain combines TRBV29-1 with TRBJ2-3; the D gene is possibly TRBD1 (5 bases). V lost 0 bases to trimming and J lost 2 bases, with 12 bases between them. CDR3 length: 15 amino acids. The germline V gene has CDR1 SQVTM and CDR2 ANQGSEA. The CDR3: CSVEDQGGHTDTQYF. In DNA form, the CDR3 reads TGCAGCGTTGAAGATCAGGGCGGCCACACAGATACGCAGTATTTT.

The chain uses TRBV13 and TRBJ2-7, with D unclear. V was shortened by 1 base and J by 5 bases, with 9 bases between the two germline ends. Germline V gene data show CDR1 as PRHDT and CDR2 as FYEKMQ (reference sequence). The CDR3 spans 13 residues. CDR3 region: CASSLDRNDEQYF. CDR3 sequence (DNA): TGTGCCAGCAGCTTAGACCGAAACGACGAGCAGTACTTC.

The chain couples TRBV4-1 to TRBJ2-5; D remains unclear. The CDR3 length is 13 residues. Germline V gene lookup returns CDR1 MGHRA and CDR2 YSYEKL. V lost 3 bases and J lost 2, with 7 bases in between. CDR3 coding DNA: TGCGCCAGCAGCCATCAGCTGCAAGAGACCCAGTACTTC. Translating it yields CASSHQLQETQYF.

The chain combines TRBV30 with TRBJ2-5; TRBD1 aligns across 7 bases. The CDR3 spans 13 residues. V was pared by 5 bases and J by 4 bases, with 7 bases of the junction left unmatched. Per the germline V gene, CDR1 is GTSNPN and CDR2 is SVGIG (reference sequence). DNA for the CDR3: TGTGCCTGGGGTACCGGGACAGTAGAGACCCAGTACTTC. Translated, it gives CAWGTGTVETQYF.

The V and J genes are TRBV4-2 and TRBJ1-2, with no clear D. The CDR3 runs to 15 residues. Germline assignment: CDR1 LGHNA and CDR2 YNFKEQ. V was trimmed by 4 bases and J by 4 bases, leaving 16 bases between them. CDR3 bases: TGTGCCAGCAGCCTGGAACCTGGCAGCGGCTATGGCTACACCTTC. It is translated as CASSLEPGSGYGYTF.

This chain links TRBV15 with TRBJ2-2; 9 nucleotides agree with TRBD1. This CDR3 is 15 amino acids long. Germline V gene lookup returns CDR1 LNHNV and CDR2 YYDKDF (reference sequence). Trimming cost V 6 bases and J 3 bases; bases outside gene matches: 5. The CDR3 bases are TGTGCCACCAGAACGACAGGGGGGGACACCGGGGAGCTGTTTTTT. It is translated as CATRTTGGDTGELFF.

CDR3 bases: TGCAGGGGTGGGACTTTCGCGAACACCGGGGAGCTGTTTTTT. This encodes CRGGTFANTGELFF. J is TRBJ2-2 and V is TRBV29-1, with D possibly being TRBD2 (6 bases). CDR1 and CDR2 from the germline V gene are SQVTM and ANQGSEA. CDR3 length equals 14 residues.

The chain couples TRBV5-4 to TRBJ2-7; possibly TRBD1 for D (6 bases). The germline gives CDR1 SGHNT, CDR2 YYREEE (reference sequence). Deletions cut 3 bases from V and 3 bases from J, with 7 bases between. This CDR3 is built from 12 residues. CDR3 DNA sequence: TGTGCCAGCAGCTGGGACAACTACGAGCAGTACTTC. It yields the protein CASSWDNYEQYF.

V usage is TRBV30 and J usage is TRBJ2-3; 8 nucleotides line up with TRBD2. Trimming cost V 0 bases and J 2 bases; bases outside gene matches: 4. CDR1 is GTSNPN, CDR2 SVGIG, per germline (reference sequence). The CDR3 spans 15 residues. CDR3 protein: CAWSVSGGTTDTQYF. The CDR3 region has the DNA TGTGCCTGGAGTGTAAGCGGGGGCACCACAGATACGCAGTATTTT.